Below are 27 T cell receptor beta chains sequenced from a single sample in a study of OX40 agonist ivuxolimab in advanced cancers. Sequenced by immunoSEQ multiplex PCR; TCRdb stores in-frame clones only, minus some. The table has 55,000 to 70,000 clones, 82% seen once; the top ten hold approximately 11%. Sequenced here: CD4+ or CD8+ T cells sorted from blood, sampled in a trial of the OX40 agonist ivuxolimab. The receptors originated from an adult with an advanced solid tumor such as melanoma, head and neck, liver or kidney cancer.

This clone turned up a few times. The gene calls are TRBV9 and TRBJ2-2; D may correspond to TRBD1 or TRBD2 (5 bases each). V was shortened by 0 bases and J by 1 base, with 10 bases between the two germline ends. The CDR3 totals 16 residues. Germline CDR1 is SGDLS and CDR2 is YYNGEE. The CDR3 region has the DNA TGTGCCAGCAGCGTAGATCCGGGGCTGAACACCGGGGAGCTGTTTTTT. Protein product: CASSVDPGLNTGELFF.

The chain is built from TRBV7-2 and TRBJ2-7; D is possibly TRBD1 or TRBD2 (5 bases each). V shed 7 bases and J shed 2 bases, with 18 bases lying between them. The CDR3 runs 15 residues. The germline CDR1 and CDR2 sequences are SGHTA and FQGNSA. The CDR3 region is CASTHSGTSPYEQYF. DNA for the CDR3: TGTGCCAGCACCCATTCCGGGACCTCCCCCTACGAGCAGTACTTC.

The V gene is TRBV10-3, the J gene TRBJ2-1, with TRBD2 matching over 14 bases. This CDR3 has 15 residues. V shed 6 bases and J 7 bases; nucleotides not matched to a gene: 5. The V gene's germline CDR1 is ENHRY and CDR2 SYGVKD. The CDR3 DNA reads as TGTGCCATCAGAGCCGGGACTAGCGGGAGTAATGAGCAGTTCTTC. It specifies CAIRAGTSGSNEQFF.

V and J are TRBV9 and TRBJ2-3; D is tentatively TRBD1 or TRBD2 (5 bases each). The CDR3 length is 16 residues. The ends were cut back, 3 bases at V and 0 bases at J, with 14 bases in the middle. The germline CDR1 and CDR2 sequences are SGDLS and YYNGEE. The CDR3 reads CASSARWGLSTDTQYF. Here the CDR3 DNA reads TGTGCCAGCAGCGCCCGCTGGGGGTTGAGCACAGATACGCAGTATTTT.

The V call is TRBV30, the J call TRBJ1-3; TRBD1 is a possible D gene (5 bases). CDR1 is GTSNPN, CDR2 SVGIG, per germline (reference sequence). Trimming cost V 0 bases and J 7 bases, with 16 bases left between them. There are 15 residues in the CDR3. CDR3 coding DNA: TGTGCCTGGAGTGTACGGGACCCTCTTTTTAACACCATATATTTT. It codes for CAWSVRDPLFNTIYF.

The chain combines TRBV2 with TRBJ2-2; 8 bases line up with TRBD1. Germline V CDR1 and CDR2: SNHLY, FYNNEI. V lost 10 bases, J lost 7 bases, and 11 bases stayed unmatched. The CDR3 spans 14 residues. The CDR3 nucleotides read TGTGCCACTACAGGGGGGCATTTCGGCGGGGAGCTGTTTTTT. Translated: CATTGGHFGGELFF.

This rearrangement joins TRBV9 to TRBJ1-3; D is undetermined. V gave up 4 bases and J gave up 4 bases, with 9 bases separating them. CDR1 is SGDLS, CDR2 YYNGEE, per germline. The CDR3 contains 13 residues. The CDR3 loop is CASSPTQGNTIYF. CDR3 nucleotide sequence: TGTGCCAGCAGCCCGACCCAGGGAAACACCATATATTTT.

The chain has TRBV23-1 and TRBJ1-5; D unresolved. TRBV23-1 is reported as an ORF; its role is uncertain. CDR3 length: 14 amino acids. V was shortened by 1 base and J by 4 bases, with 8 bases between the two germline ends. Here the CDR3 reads CASSQCRMNQPQHF. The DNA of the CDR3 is TGCGCCAGCAGTCAATGCAGAATGAATCAGCCCCAGCATTTT.

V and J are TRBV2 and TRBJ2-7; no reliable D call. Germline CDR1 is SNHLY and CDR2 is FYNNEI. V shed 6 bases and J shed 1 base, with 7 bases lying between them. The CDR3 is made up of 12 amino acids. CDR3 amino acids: CASRPESYEQYF. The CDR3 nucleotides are TGTGCCAGCAGGCCAGAATCCTACGAGCAGTACTTC. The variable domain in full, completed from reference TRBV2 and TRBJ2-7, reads EPEVTQTPSHQVTQMGQEVILRCVPISNHLYFYWYRQILGQKVEFLVSFYNNEISEKSEIFDDQFSVERPDGSNFTLKIRSTKLEDSAMYFCASRPESYEQYFGPGTRLTVT.

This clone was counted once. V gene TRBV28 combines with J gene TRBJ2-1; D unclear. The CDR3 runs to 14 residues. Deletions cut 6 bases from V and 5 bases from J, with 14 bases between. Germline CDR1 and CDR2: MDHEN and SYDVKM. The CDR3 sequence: CASSSPTSNNEQFF. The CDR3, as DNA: TGTGCCAGCAGCTCCCCGACGTCTAACAATGAGCAGTTCTTC.

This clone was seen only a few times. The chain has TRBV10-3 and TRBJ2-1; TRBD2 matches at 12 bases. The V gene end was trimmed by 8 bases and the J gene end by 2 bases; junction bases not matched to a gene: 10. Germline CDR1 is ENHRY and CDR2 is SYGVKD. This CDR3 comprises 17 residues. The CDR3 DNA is TGTGCCATCGGAGAGGGCTGGACTAGCGGGACCTACAATGAGCAGTTCTTC. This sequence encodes CAIGEGWTSGTYNEQFF.

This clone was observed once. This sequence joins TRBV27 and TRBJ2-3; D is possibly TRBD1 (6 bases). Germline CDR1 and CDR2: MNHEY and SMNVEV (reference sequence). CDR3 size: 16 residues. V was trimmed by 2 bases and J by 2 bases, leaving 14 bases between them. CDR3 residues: CASSLRWQGTTDTQYF. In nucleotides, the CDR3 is TGTGCCAGCAGTTTAAGGTGGCAGGGGACCACAGATACGCAGTATTTT.

The CDR3 DNA sequence: TGTGCCAGCAGTAAAGAAGGCGGCTCCTTCTATGGCTACACCTTC. Amino acids: CASSKEGGSFYGYTF. This chain uses TRBV11-2 with TRBJ1-2; D is unclear. V was clipped by 6 bases and J by 4 bases, with 18 bases between them. Germline assignment: CDR1 SGHAT and CDR2 FQNNGV. The CDR3 sequence is 15 residues long.

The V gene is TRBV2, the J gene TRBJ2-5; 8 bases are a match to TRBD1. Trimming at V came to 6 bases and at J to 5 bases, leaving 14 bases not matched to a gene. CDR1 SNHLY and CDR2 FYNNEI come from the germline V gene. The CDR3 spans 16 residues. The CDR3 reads CASSSQGVQGSETQYF. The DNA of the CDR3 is TGTGCCAGCAGCTCACAGGGGGTGCAGGGGTCGGAGACCCAGTACTTC.

CDR3 sequence reads: CASGIPGRGYTF. CDR3 coding DNA: TGTGCCAGCGGGATCCCTGGCCGGGGCTACACCTTC. The chain combines TRBV2 with TRBJ1-2; D call uncertain. The CDR3 contains 12 residues. The V end lost 8 bases, the J end lost 8 bases, and 15 bases lay between the germline ends. Germline V gene data show CDR1 as SNHLY and CDR2 as FYNNEI.

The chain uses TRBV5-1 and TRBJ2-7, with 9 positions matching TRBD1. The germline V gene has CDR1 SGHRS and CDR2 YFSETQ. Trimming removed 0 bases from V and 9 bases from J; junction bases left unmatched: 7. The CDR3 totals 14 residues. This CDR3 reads CASSLEGQGRWQYF. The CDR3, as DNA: TGCGCCAGCAGCTTGGAGGGACAGGGTCGATGGCAGTACTTC.

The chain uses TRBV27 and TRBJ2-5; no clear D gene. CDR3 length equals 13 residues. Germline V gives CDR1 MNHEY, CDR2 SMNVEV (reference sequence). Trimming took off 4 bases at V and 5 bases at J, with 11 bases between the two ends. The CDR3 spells CASSSRSLETQYF. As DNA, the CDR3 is TGTGCCAGCAGTTCCAGATCTTTGGAGACCCAGTACTTC.

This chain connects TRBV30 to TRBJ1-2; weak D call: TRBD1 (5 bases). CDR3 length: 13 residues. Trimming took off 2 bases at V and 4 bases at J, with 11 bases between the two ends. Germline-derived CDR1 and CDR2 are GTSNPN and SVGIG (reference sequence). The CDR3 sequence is CAWSWGTSYGYTF. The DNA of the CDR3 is TGTGCCTGGAGTTGGGGGACCTCCTATGGCTACACCTTC. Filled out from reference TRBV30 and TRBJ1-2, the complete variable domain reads SQTIHQWPATLVQPVGSPLSLECTVEGTSNPNLYWYRQAAGRGLQLLFYSVGIGQISSEVPQNLSASRPQDRQFILSSKKLLLSDSGFYLCAWSWGTSYGYTFGSGTRLTVV.

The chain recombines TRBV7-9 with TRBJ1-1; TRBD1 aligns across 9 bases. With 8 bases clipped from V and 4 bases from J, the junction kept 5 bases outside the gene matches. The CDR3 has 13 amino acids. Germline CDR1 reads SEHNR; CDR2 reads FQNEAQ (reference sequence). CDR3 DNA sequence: TGTGCCAGCCATACGACAGGGGGCACTGAAGCTTTCTTT. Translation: CASHTTGGTEAFF.

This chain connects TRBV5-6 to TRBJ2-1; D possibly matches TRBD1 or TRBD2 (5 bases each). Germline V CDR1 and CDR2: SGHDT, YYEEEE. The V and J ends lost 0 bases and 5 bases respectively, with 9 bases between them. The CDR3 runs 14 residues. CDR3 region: CASSLVRGDNEQFF. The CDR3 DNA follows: TGTGCCAGCAGCTTGGTGAGGGGAGACAATGAGCAGTTCTTC. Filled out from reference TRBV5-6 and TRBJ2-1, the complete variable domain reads DAGVTQSPTHLIKTRGQQVTLRCSPKSGHDTVSWYQQALGQGPQFIFQYYEEEERQRGNFPDRFSGHQFPNYSSELNVNALLLGDSALYLCASSLVRGDNEQFFGPGTRLTVL.

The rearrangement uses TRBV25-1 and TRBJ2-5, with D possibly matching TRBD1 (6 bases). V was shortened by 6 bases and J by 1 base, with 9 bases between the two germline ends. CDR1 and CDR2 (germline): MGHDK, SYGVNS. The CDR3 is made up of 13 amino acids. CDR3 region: CASSRGLQETQYF. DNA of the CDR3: TGTGCCAGCAGCAGGGGCCTCCAAGAGACCCAGTACTTC.

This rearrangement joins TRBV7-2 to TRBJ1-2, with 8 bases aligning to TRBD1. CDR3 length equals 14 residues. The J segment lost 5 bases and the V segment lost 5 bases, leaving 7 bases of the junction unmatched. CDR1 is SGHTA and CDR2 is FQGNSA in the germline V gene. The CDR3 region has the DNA TGTGCCAGCAGCCCGTCCGGGACAGGATATGGCTACACCTTC. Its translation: CASSPSGTGYGYTF.

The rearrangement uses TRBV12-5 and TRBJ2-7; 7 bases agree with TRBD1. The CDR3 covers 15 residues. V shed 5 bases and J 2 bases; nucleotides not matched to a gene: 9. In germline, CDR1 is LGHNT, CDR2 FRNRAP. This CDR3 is CASGPKRTGTYEQYV. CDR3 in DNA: TGTGCTAGTGGTCCAAAGAGGACAGGCACCTACGAGCAGTACGTC.

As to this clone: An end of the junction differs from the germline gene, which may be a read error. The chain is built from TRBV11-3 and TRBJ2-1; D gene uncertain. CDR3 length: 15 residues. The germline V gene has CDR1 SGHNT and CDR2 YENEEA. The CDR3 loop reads CASSLSVPSNNEQFF. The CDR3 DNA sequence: TGTGCCAGCAGCTTATCAGTCCCCTCCAACAATGAGCAGTTCTTC.

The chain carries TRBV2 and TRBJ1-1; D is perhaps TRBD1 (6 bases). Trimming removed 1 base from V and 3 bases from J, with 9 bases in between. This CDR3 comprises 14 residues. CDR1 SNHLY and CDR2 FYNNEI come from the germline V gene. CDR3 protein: CASSEGRGYTEAFF. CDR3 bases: TGTGCCAGCAGTGAAGGCAGGGGATACACTGAAGCTTTCTTT.

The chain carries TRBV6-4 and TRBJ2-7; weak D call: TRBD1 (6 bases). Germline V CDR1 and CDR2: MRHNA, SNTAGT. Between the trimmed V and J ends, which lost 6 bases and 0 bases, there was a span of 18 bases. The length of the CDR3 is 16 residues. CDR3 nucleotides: TGTGCCAGCAGCATCCCCCAGGGGTCCATCTCCTACGAGCAGTACGTC. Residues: CASSIPQGSISYEQYV.

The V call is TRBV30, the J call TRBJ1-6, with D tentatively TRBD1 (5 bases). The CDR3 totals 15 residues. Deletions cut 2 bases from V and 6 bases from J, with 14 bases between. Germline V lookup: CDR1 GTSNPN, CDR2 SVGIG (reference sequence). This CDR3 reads CAWSRTTDFNSPLHF. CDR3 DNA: TGTGCCTGGAGTCGCACGACAGATTTTAATTCACCCCTCCACTTT.